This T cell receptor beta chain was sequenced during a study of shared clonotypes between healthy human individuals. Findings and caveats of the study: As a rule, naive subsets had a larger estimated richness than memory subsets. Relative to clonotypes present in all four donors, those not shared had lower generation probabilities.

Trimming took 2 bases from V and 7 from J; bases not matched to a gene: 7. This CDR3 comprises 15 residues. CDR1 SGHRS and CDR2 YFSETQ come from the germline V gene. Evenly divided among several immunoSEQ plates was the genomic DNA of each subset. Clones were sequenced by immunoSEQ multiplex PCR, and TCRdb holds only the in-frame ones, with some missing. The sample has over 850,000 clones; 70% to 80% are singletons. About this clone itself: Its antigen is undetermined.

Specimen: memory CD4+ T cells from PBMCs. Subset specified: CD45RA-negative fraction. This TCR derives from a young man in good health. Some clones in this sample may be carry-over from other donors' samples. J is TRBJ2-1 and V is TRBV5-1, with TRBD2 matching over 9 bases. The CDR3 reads CASSFLAGVRNEQFF. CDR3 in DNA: TGCGCCAGCAGCTTTTTAGCGGGAGTAAGAAATGAGCAGTTCTTC.